Ten or more counts support the clone carrying this TCR beta chain. Its target is not known. Diagnoses were made from clinical symptoms, serum measures (thyroxine and TRAb), thyroid ultrasound and orbital computed tomography. The ends were cut back, 6 bases at V and 7 bases at J, with 18 bases in the middle. The CDR3 covers 14 residues. The entry originates in a study of T cells in Graves' hyperthyroidism and ophthalmopathy. Overall study findings and caveats: Ophthalmopathy was model-predicted a median roughly 6.2 months pre-onset.

The TCR beta CDR3 regions underwent amplification using RNA transcripts as the source. TCR CDR3 regions were first amplified by RT-PCR with HTBI primers. MiXCR, run by TCRdb on the multiplex PCR reads, gives a single entry per CDR3 protein. The sample consists of hundreds of thousands of distinct CDR3 sequences, 24% of them appearing once. The chain combines TRBV12-3 or TRBV12-4 with TRBJ1-2; possible D gene TRBD1, 6 bases. The receptor was isolated from a young woman with Graves' ophthalmopathy. The specimen was blood. CDR3 DNA sequence: TGTGCCAGCAGGATACAGGGTGCTGTCGGTGGCTACACCTTC. Encoded protein: CASRIQGAVGGYTF.